The table lists the clone carrying this TCR beta chain with a few counts. Genomic DNA was employed as the template in profiling TCR beta VDJ and CDR3. MiXCR was run by TCRdb on the reads, yielding one entry per CDR3 protein. The sample yields 450,000 to 600,000 distinct CDR3 sequences, more than 25% seen once. The record originates from a study of CD8+CD57+ T cells in acquired aplastic anemia. Individuals selected for sequencing had exhibited CD8+CD57+ cell expansion on flow cytometry. Sample: sorted CD4+, CD8+, or CD8+CD57+ T cells (not recorded which) from PBMCs. This clonotype originated in a human donor with aplastic anemia.

As DNA, the CDR3 is TGCGCCAGCAGCTTGGATCAAGCAAGGAGCTCCTACAATGAGCAGTTCTTC. Residues: CASSLDQARSSYNEQFF. The chain uses TRBV5-1 and TRBJ2-1; D gene ambiguous. The CDR3 sequence is 17 residues long. Germline CDR1 reads SGHRS; CDR2 reads YFSETQ. The V end was cut by 0 bases, the J end by 0 bases, with 13 bases between.